This T cell receptor (beta chain) was found in a study of blood T cell repertoires in COVID-19. Looking at the study overall: Italy, Spain and the United States were the sources of the convalescent and acute COVID-19 samples. The analysed material was cDNA or gDNA that came from T cells, B-cell-depleted T cells, or PBMCs.

The CDR3 extends over 14 amino acids. V was trimmed by 3 bases and J by 4 bases, leaving 14 bases between them. Germline-derived CDR1 and CDR2 are SGDLS and YYNGEE. Authors' data handling: Nucleated cell counts were estimated from reference gene primer amplification. Clones were sequenced by immunoSEQ multiplex PCR, and TCRdb holds only the in-frame ones, with some missing. For V, J and clone size, that table is used; D and trimming come from the DNA. This table has approximately 200,000 clones, 65% to 90% appearing once. This rearrangement joins TRBV9 to TRBJ2-7; D is possibly TRBD1 (5 bases). The sample comprised peripheral blood. The sequence was collected from a man aged 45-65 years with acute or convalescent COVID-19. The CDR3 reads CASSADMGFYEQYF. CDR3 nucleotides: TGTGCCAGCAGCGCGGACATGGGATTTTACGAGCAGTACTTC.